The T cell receptor beta chain described here comes from a study of T cell repertoires in cytomegalovirus infection. TCRdb fed the reads into MiXCR, producing one record per CDR3 protein. Among under 600,000 distinct CDR3 sequences, 16% were seen once, and the ten largest hold 20% to 30%. There are many counts of this clonotype. Its specificity is not known. This CDR3 contains 13 residues. V lost 0 bases and J 5 bases, leaving 7 bases between the germline ends. The germline V gene encodes CDR1 SGHTA and CDR2 FQGNSA. General study points: HLA-C-restricted, CMV-specific TCR beta clonotypes were dominant ex vivo.

The specimen was CD8+ T cells from PBMCs. The V gene is TRBV7-2, the J gene TRBJ1-1; D gene uncertain. The receptor was isolated from a human donor in good health (CMV status not recorded). Some clones in this sample may be carry-over from other donors' samples. The DNA for the CDR3 is TGTGCCAGCAGCTTAGCGGAGGTAACTGAAGCTTTCTTT. Residues: CASSLAEVTEAFF.